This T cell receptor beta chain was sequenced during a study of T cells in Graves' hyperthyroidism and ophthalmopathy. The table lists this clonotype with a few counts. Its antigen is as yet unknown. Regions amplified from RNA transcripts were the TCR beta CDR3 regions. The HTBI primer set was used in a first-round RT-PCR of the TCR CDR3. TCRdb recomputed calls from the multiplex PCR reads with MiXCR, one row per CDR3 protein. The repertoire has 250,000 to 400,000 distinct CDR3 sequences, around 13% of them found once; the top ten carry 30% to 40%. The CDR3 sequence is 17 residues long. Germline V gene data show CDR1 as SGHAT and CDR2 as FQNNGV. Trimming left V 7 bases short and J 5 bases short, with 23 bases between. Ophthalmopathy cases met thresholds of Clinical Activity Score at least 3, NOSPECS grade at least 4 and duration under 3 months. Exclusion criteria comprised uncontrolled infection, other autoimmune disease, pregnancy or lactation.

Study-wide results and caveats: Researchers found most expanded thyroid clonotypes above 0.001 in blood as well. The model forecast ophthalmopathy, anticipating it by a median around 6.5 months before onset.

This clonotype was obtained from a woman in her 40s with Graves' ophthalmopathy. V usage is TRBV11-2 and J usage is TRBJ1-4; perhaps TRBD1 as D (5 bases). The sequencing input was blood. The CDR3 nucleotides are TGTGCCAGCACCGCTTCTCTTTTACCGGGACTAAATGAAAAACTGTTTTTT. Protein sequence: CASTASLLPGLNEKLFF.